These 14 T cell receptor beta chains were sequenced from one sample in a study of identical twins. MiXCR was run by TCRdb on the 5' RACE reads, yielding one entry per CDR3 protein. The table shows 1.5 million or so distinct CDR3 sequences, with about 30% occurring only once. What was sequenced was cord blood. These receptors were collected from a newborn girl in good health.

The CDR3 nucleotides read TGTGCCACCAGTGATTCCACTGAAGCTTTCTTT. It yields the protein CATSDSTEAFF. The chain links TRBV24-1 to TRBJ1-1; no firm D call. The V end lost 2 bases, the J end lost 4 bases, and 1 base lay between the germline ends. In germline, CDR1 is KGHDR, CDR2 SFDVKD. CDR3 length equals 11 residues.

This chain joins TRBV12-3 or TRBV12-4 and TRBJ2-1; D is possibly TRBD1 (6 bases). The CDR3 consists of 14 residues. The V gene lost 4 bases and the J gene lost 4 bases, with 11 bases spanning the gap. CDR3 coding DNA: TGTGCCAGCAGTTCCCGGGACAAATACAATGAGCAGTTCTTC. Its translation is CASSSRDKYNEQFF.

As for this clonotype: The germline gene is not matched at one end of the junction; a read error may be the cause. This rearrangement joins TRBV28 to TRBJ1-2, with a possible D match to TRBD1 (5 bases). CDR1 MDHEN and CDR2 SYDVKM come from the germline V gene. CDR3 length: 14 amino acids. The CDR3 coding sequence is TGTGCCAGAAGTTTACAGGCGTCGAGCTATGGCTACACCTTC. This gives the protein CARSLQASSYGYTF.

This rearrangement joins TRBV9 to TRBJ1-3, with TRBD1 as a possible D gene (5 bases). The CDR3 covers 15 residues. Trimming took off 0 bases at V and 0 bases at J, with 7 bases between the two ends. Germline CDR1 reads SGDLS; CDR2 reads YYNGEE. Here the CDR3 reads CASSVARGSGNTIYF. The CDR3 coding sequence is TGTGCCAGCAGCGTAGCTAGGGGCTCTGGAAACACCATATATTTT.

The rearrangement joins TRBV9 to TRBJ2-7; TRBD2 aligns across 8 bases. CDR3 size: 15 residues. Germline trimming cut 1 base from V and 7 bases from J; bases unmatched to any gene: 10. The germline CDR1 and CDR2 sequences are SGDLS and YYNGEE. The CDR3 DNA reads as TGTGCCAGCAGCGTAAGGGGACTAGACTACAATGAGCAGTACTTC. Translation gives CASSVRGLDYNEQYF.

Comments on this clonotype: The junction differs from germline at one of its ends, possibly a read error. This rearrangement joins TRBV9 to TRBJ2-1; D call uncertain. CDR1 and CDR2 from the germline V gene are SGDLS and YYNGEE. The CDR3 runs to 13 residues. The CDR3 region is CASSVYSCNEQFF. In nucleotides, the CDR3 is TGTGCCAGCAGCGTATACTCCTGCAATGAGCAGTTCTTC.

Worth noting for this clonotype: Possible read error: a much larger clone is one base away. This chain uses TRBV29-1 with TRBJ2-1; D is uncertain. V dropped 4 bases and J dropped 13 bases, with 17 bases sitting between them. The CDR3 is 12 residues long. CDR1 is SQVTM, CDR2 ANQGSEA, per germline. The CDR3 reads CSVGGPQETQFF. The CDR3 nucleotides are TGCAGCGTTGGCGGACCCCAAGAGACCCAGTTCTTC.

This clonotype was observed a handful of times. This chain connects TRBV5-1 to TRBJ2-7, with a tentative D call TRBD1 (6 bases). V lost 1 base and J 6 bases, leaving 14 bases between the germline ends. The germline V gene has CDR1 SGHRS and CDR2 YFSETQ. The CDR3 has 14 residues. In DNA form, the CDR3 reads TGCGCCAGCAGCTTGAAGGGCCCAGGGGTCGAGCAGTACTTC. Its protein product is CASSLKGPGVEQYF.

The rearrangement uses TRBV5-1 and TRBJ2-7; D not resolved. Germline CDR1 reads SGHRS; CDR2 reads YFSETQ. Trimming shortened V by 5 bases and J by 3 bases, and 12 bases separated the two germline ends. The CDR3 runs to 13 residues. The CDR3 DNA reads TGCGCCAGCAGGCCTCTCTCCGGCTACGAGCAGTACTTC. Translated: CASRPLSGYEQYF.

The J gene is TRBJ2-1, the V gene TRBV5-1; D not resolved. The ends were cut back, 0 bases at V and 3 bases at J, with 7 bases in the middle. This CDR3 spans 14 amino acids. Germline V gene lookup returns CDR1 SGHRS and CDR2 YFSETQ. CDR3 sequence: CASSLGDLYNEQFF. The CDR3, as DNA: TGCGCCAGCAGCTTGGGTGACCTCTACAATGAGCAGTTCTTC.

This clonotype was seen only a few times. The chain links TRBV2 to TRBJ2-7; D tentatively fits TRBD1 or TRBD2 (5 bases each). The CDR3 sequence is 15 residues long. V was shortened by 7 bases and J by 2 bases, with 18 bases between the two germline ends. Germline CDR1 SNHLY, CDR2 FYNNEI. CDR3 nucleotides: TGTGCCAGCAATGCCCAGGGAGCAGGGCCCTACGAGCAGTACTTC. It is translated as CASNAQGAGPYEQYF.

This chain connects TRBV12-3 or TRBV12-4 to TRBJ1-5; D might be TRBD1 (6 bases). Between the trimmed V and J ends, which lost 7 bases and 0 bases, there was a span of 13 bases. This CDR3 has 15 residues. CDR3 region: CASTEQGNSNQPQHF. CDR3 in DNA: TGTGCCAGCACCGAACAGGGAAATAGCAATCAGCCCCAGCATTTT.

The chain uses TRBV3-1 and TRBJ2-5; TRBD1 matches 8 bases. The length of the CDR3 is 16 residues. V dropped 0 bases and J dropped 0; count of bases not matched to a gene: 3. CDR1 LGHDT and CDR2 YNNKEL come from the germline V gene (reference sequence). The CDR3 is CASSQDRTGHQETQYF. As DNA, the CDR3 is TGTGCCAGCAGCCAAGATCGGACAGGGCACCAAGAGACCCAGTACTTC.

The rearrangement joins TRBV5-1 to TRBJ1-2, with D possibly TRBD1 on 6 matching bases. Trimming cost V 4 bases and J 4 bases, with 14 bases left between them. Germline V gives CDR1 SGHRS, CDR2 YFSETQ. The CDR3 spans 14 residues. CDR3 sequence: CASSDTGAPYGYTF. CDR3 sequence (DNA): TGCGCCAGCAGCGACACGGGGGCTCCCTATGGCTACACCTTC.